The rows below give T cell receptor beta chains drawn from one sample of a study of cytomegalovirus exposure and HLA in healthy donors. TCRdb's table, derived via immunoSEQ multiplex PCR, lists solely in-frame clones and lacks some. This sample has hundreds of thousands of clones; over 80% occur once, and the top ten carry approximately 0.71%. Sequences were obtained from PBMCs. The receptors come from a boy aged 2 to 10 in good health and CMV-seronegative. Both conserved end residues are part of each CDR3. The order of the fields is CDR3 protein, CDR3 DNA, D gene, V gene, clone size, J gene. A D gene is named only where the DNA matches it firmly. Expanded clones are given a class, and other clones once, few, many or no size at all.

cdr3_aa: CASSGRTVYEQYF; cdr3_nt: TGTGCCAGTAGTGGCCGGACAGTCTACGAGCAGTACTTC; d_call: .; v_call: TRBV19; clone_size: .; j_call: TRBJ2-7
cdr3_aa: CSVEREGEDTEAFF; cdr3_nt: TGCAGCGTTGAGCGGGAGGGGGAAGACACTGAAGCTTTCTTT; d_call: .; v_call: TRBV29-1; clone_size: .; j_call: TRBJ1-1
cdr3_aa: CASSLVGALGYTF; cdr3_nt: TGTGCCAGCAGCTTGGTAGGGGCGCTTGGCTACACCTTC; d_call: .; v_call: TRBV5-4; clone_size: once; j_call: TRBJ1-2
cdr3_aa: CASSLGTGESYEQYF; cdr3_nt: TGTGCCAGCAGCTTAGGGACAGGGGAGTCCTACGAGCAGTACTTC; d_call: TRBD1; v_call: TRBV11-2; clone_size: .; j_call: TRBJ2-7
cdr3_aa: CAGNRGIGDTQYF; cdr3_nt: TGTGCCGGCAATAGGGGGATAGGGGATACGCAGTATTTT; d_call: .; v_call: TRBV30; clone_size: .; j_call: TRBJ2-3
cdr3_aa: CASSTKTGGTGANVLTF; cdr3_nt: TGTGCCAGTAGTACTAAGACAGGGGGCACTGGGGCCAACGTCCTGACTTTC; d_call: TRBD1; v_call: TRBV19; clone_size: .; j_call: TRBJ2-6
cdr3_aa: CASSSGGLGVKNIQYF; cdr3_nt: TGTGCCAGCAGCTCGGGGGGGCTAGGAGTCAAAAACATTCAGTACTTC; d_call: TRBD2; v_call: TRBV5-6; clone_size: .; j_call: TRBJ2-4
cdr3_aa: CAGSEGRNTGELFF; cdr3_nt: TGTGCCGGTTCGGAGGGGCGCAACACCGGGGAGCTGTTTTTT; d_call: .; v_call: TRBV2; clone_size: .; j_call: TRBJ2-2
cdr3_aa: CASNPGHGVLGEQYF; cdr3_nt: TGCGCCAGCAACCCGGGACACGGTGTCTTGGGCGAGCAGTACTTC; d_call: .; v_call: TRBV10-2; clone_size: .; j_call: TRBJ2-7
cdr3_aa: CAWSTRPGEAFF; cdr3_nt: TGTGCCTGGAGTACCAGGCCGGGGGAAGCTTTCTTT; d_call: .; v_call: TRBV30; clone_size: few; j_call: TRBJ1-1
cdr3_aa: CASSPPNRELNEQFF; cdr3_nt: TGTGCCAGCAGTCCCCCTAACCGGGAGCTCAATGAGCAGTTCTTC; d_call: .; v_call: TRBV6-1; clone_size: .; j_call: TRBJ2-1
cdr3_aa: CASSQGLNQPQHF; cdr3_nt: TGTGCCAGCAGCCAGGGGTTAAATCAGCCCCAGCATTTT; d_call: .; v_call: TRBV18; clone_size: .; j_call: TRBJ1-5
cdr3_aa: CASSLVAGGPGDTQYF; cdr3_nt: TGTGCCAGCAGCTTGGTAGCGGGGGGGCCTGGGGATACGCAGTATTTT; d_call: TRBD2; v_call: TRBV5-4; clone_size: once; j_call: TRBJ2-3
cdr3_aa: CSVGSRQAPSEQYF; cdr3_nt: TGCAGCGTTGGCTCTCGACAGGCCCCTTCCGAGCAGTACTTC; d_call: .; v_call: TRBV29-1; clone_size: .; j_call: TRBJ2-7
cdr3_aa: CASSYKLEYHTGELFF; cdr3_nt: TGTGCCAGCAGTTACAAACTAGAATATCACACCGGGGAGCTGTTTTTT; d_call: .; v_call: TRBV6-6; clone_size: .; j_call: TRBJ2-2
cdr3_aa: CASSYSKRDGNYEQYF; cdr3_nt: TGTGCCAGCAGTTACTCGAAGCGGGACGGTAATTACGAGCAGTACTTC; d_call: TRBD2; v_call: TRBV6-5; clone_size: .; j_call: TRBJ2-7
cdr3_aa: CSVGERGYTGELFF; cdr3_nt: TGCAGCGTCGGCGAGCGGGGTTACACCGGGGAGCTGTTTTTT; d_call: TRBD2; v_call: TRBV29-1; clone_size: .; j_call: TRBJ2-2
cdr3_aa: CASSEDIYNEQFF; cdr3_nt: TGTGCCAGCAGCGAGGACATCTACAATGAGCAGTTCTTC; d_call: .; v_call: TRBV9; clone_size: .; j_call: TRBJ2-1
cdr3_aa: CASSFGDTEAFF; cdr3_nt: TGTGCCAGCAGCTTCGGAGACACTGAAGCTTTCTTT; d_call: .; v_call: TRBV7-9; clone_size: few; j_call: TRBJ1-1
cdr3_aa: CASSPGQGTSPLHF; cdr3_nt: TGTGCCAGCAGCCCAGGACAGGGGACTTCACCCCTCCACTTT; d_call: TRBD1; v_call: TRBV4-2; clone_size: .; j_call: TRBJ1-6
cdr3_aa: CASSPIGRGISYEQYF; cdr3_nt: TGTGCCAGCAGCCCGATAGGGCGGGGCATCTCCTACGAGCAGTACTTC; d_call: .; v_call: TRBV7-9; clone_size: .; j_call: TRBJ2-7
cdr3_aa: CASSEAGFGGGPYEQYF; cdr3_nt: TGTGCCAGCAGTGAAGCGGGATTTGGGGGCGGCCCCTACGAGCAGTACTTC; d_call: .; v_call: TRBV6-1; clone_size: few; j_call: TRBJ2-7